This note documents a single T cell receptor (beta chain) sequence. Its cognate antigen is unknown. This sample stems from a study of T cell responses to AZD1222 COVID-19 vaccine. Regarding the study as a whole: Spike-specific TCR depth and breadth grew after two AZD1222 doses.

Libraries were prepared by immunoSEQ multiplex PCR; TCRdb keeps only in-frame clonotypes and omits some of them. The sample comprises more than 85,000 clones, 86% of which are singletons, and approximately 5% rests with the top ten. Trimming left V 0 bases short and J 1 base short, with 16 bases between. CDR1 is SGHVS, CDR2 FQNEAQ, per germline. There are 18 residues in the CDR3. The TCR sequence derives from an adult in good health. This sequence joins TRBV7-8 and TRBJ1-5; D gene unclear. Source: peripheral blood, taken on day 0 of AZD1222 vaccination. CDR3 coding DNA: TGTGCCAGCAGCTTAGCCTTAACCCGGCAGGCGAGCAATCAGCCCCAGCATTTT. Translating it yields CASSLALTRQASNQPQHF.